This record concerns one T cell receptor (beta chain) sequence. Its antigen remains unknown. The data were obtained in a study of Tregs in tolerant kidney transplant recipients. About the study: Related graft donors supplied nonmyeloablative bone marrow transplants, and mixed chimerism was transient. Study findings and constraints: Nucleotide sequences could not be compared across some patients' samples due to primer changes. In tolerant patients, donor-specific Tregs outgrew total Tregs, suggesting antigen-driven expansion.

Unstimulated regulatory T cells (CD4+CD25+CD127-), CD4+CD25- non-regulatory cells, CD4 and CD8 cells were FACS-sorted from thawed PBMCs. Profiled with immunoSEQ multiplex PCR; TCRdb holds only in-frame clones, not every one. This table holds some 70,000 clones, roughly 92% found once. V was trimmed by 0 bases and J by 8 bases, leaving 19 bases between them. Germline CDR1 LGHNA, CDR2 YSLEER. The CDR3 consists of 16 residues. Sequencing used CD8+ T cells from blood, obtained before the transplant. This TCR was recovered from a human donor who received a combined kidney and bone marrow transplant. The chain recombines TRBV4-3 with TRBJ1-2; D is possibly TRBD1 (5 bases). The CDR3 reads CASSQDAAGASEGYTF. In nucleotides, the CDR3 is TGCGCCAGCAGCCAAGATGCCGCTGGGGCCTCAGAGGGCTACACCTTC.